Shown below are 11 T cell receptor beta chains from a single sample sequenced in a study of cytotoxic CD8 clonotypes in ibrutinib-treated CLL. Assay: immunoSEQ multiplex PCR; the TCRdb copy retains only in-frame clones and omits some. The table lists 35,000 to 55,000 clones, under 75% of them singletons. The specimen comprised PBMCs, sampled after 12 months of ibrutinib treatment. The source of these receptors is a human donor with chronic lymphocytic leukemia.

This chain connects TRBV27 to TRBJ2-2; 8 bases agree with TRBD1. This CDR3 spans 19 amino acids. V dropped 6 bases and J dropped 4; count of bases not matched to a gene: 19. Germline loops: CDR1 MNHEY, CDR2 SMNVEV (reference sequence). The CDR3 DNA reads TGTGCCAGCAGCCCTACTCGGGACAGGAAAGCCGGCAGCACCGGGGAGCTGTTTTTT. Its translation: CASSPTRDRKAGSTGELFF.

This clone appeared a few times. CDR3 region: CASSPERDLPSGANVLTF. The CDR3 DNA sequence: TGTGCCAGCAGCCCCGAACGGGACTTACCTTCTGGGGCCAACGTCCTGACTTTC. V is TRBV9 and J is TRBJ2-6, with D maybe TRBD2 (6 bases). This CDR3 has 18 residues. The germline V gene has CDR1 SGDLS and CDR2 YYNGEE. V was shortened by 4 bases and J by 1 base, with 18 bases between the two germline ends.

The chain combines TRBV9 with TRBJ2-3; D is possibly TRBD2 (7 bases). The CDR3 consists of 16 residues. Between the trimmed V and J ends, which lost 4 bases and 0 bases, there was a span of 15 bases. CDR1 and CDR2 (germline): SGDLS, YYNGEE. The CDR3 sequence is CASSPYEGGSTDTQYF. CDR3 coding DNA: TGTGCCAGCAGCCCTTACGAGGGGGGGAGCACAGATACGCAGTATTTT.

In this sample, this clone turned up a few times. The rearrangement joins TRBV7-3 to TRBJ1-5; possibly TRBD1 for D (6 bases). The CDR3 is 13 residues long. Trimming cost V 2 bases and J 7 bases, with 9 bases left between them. Germline CDR1 reads SGHTA; CDR2 reads FQGTGA. The CDR3 reads CASSLGGGQPQHF. The CDR3 DNA reads as TGTGCCAGCAGCTTAGGAGGGGGGCAGCCCCAGCATTTT. Full variable domain (rest looked up from reference TRBV7-3 and TRBJ1-5): GAGVSQTPSNKVTEKGKYVELRCDPISGHTALYWYRQSLGQGPEFLIYFQGTGAADDSGLPNDRFFAVRPEGSVSTLKIQRTERGDSAVYLCASSLGGGQPQHFGDGTRLSIL.

The chain employs TRBV10-2 and TRBJ2-1; TRBD2 matches 9 bases. Trimming cost V 5 bases and J 9 bases; bases outside gene matches: 8. In germline, CDR1 is WSHSY, CDR2 SAAADI. The CDR3 contains 14 residues. The CDR3 region is CASSSGGREGEQFF. Here the CDR3 DNA reads TGCGCCAGCAGTAGCGGGGGGAGAGAAGGTGAGCAGTTCTTC.

The sample holds a few counts of this clone. The J gene is TRBJ2-7, the V gene TRBV27, with 12 bases identical to TRBD2. The CDR3 loop spans 15 amino acids. Germline CDR1 is MNHEY and CDR2 is SMNVEV (reference sequence). Losses at the gene ends were 6 bases for V and 2 bases for J; bases not matched to a gene: 5. Here the CDR3 DNA reads TGTGCCAGCAGACCCAGACTAGCGGGGGCCTACGAGCAGTACTTC. This gives the protein CASRPRLAGAYEQYF.

This sequence joins TRBV27 and TRBJ2-2; 7 nucleotides align to TRBD1. The CDR3 is made up of 17 amino acids. Germline V gene sequence: CDR1 MNHEY, CDR2 SMNVEV (reference sequence). After removal of 3 bases from V and 1 base from J, the junction contained 8 bases not matched to a gene. The CDR3 DNA reads as TGTGCCAGCAGTTTTATGGGGGACAGTCAGAACACCGGGGAGCTGTTTTTT. Translating it yields CASSFMGDSQNTGELFF.

The genes are TRBV30 and TRBJ2-1, with TRBD2 matching 7 bases. Germline loops: CDR1 GTSNPN, CDR2 SVGIG (reference sequence). The junction had 6 bases not matched to a gene; V was cut back by 0 bases and J by 4 bases. This CDR3 has 15 residues. The CDR3, as DNA: TGTGCCTGGAGTGTCGGAGCGGGGACGTACAATGAGCAGTTCTTC. It yields the protein CAWSVGAGTYNEQFF. Looking up the rest from reference TRBV30 and TRBJ2-1 gives the full variable domain: SQTIHQWPATLVQPVGSPLSLECTVEGTSNPNLYWYRQAAGRGLQLLFYSVGIGQISSEVPQNLSASRPQDRQFILSSKKLLLSDSGFYLCAWSVGAGTYNEQFFGPGTRLTVL.

The genes are TRBV11-3 and TRBJ2-2; D ambiguous. This CDR3 is built from 13 residues. V shed 1 base and J shed 5 bases, with 5 bases lying between them. The germline gives CDR1 SGHNT, CDR2 YENEEA. CDR3 sequence reads: CASSLAGTGELFF. For the CDR3, the DNA is TGTGCCAGCAGCTTAGCGGGTACCGGGGAGCTGTTTTTT.

This clone was counted only a few times. The V and J genes are TRBV29-1 and TRBJ1-6; D is unresolved. The germline CDR1 and CDR2 sequences are SQVTM and ANQGSEA. CDR3 length: 15 residues. V was shortened by 1 base and J by 0 bases, with 7 bases between the two germline ends. The CDR3 loop reads CSVEGRSSYNSPLHF. CDR3 bases: TGCAGCGTTGAAGGGCGCAGCTCCTATAATTCACCCCTCCACTTT.

There are a few counts of this clone. The gene calls are TRBV5-4 and TRBJ2-2, with D perhaps matching TRBD2 (7 bases). V was clipped by 0 bases and J by 2 bases, with 14 bases between them. The CDR3 is made up of 17 amino acids. Germline CDR1 reads SGHNT; CDR2 reads YYREEE (reference sequence). As DNA, the CDR3 is TGTGCCAGCAGCTTGGAAGGCGGGGGCCTTAACACCGGGGAGCTGTTTTTT. This codes for CASSLEGGGLNTGELFF.